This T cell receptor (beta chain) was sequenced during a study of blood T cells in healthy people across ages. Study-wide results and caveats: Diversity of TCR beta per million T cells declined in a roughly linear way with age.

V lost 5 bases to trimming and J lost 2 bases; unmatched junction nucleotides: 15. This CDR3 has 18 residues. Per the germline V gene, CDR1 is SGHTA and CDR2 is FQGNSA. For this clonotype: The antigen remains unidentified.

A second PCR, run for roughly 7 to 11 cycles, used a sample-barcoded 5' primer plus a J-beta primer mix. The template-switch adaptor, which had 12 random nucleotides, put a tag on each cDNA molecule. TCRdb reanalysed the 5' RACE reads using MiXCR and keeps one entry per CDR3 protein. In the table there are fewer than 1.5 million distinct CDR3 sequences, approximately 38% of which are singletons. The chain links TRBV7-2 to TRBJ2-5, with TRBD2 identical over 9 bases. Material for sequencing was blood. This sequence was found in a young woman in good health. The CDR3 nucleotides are TGTGCCAGCAGCCGACCGCAGGGGAGCGGGAGGAGACAAGAGACCCAGTACTTC. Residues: CASSRPQGSGRRQETQYF.